Below are 19 T cell receptor beta chains sequenced from a single sample in a study of blood T cell repertoires in COVID-19 (dated by TCRdb to 2018 to 2020). Library preparation employed the immunoSEQ multiplex PCR assay. TCRdb took over this immuneACCESS table, retaining in-frame rearrangements with V and J assigned. Such tables are incomplete; in checked studies, under half of the missing clones stem from an unresolved V gene, and the remainder is unexplained. A total of about 250,000 clones appear in this sample, approximately 90% of them only once. The ten largest clones add up to less than 2.5% of the sample. Sequencing was performed on PBMCs or T cells enriched from blood (not recorded which). The receptors were sampled from a young woman who had recovered from COVID-19.

The chain links TRBV3-1 (or the pseudogene TRBV3-2) to TRBJ1-1, with 9 bases that match TRBD1. Trimming took 1 base from V and 5 from J; bases not matched to a gene: 5. The V gene's germline CDR1 is LGHDT and CDR2 YNNKEL (reference sequence). The CDR3 sequence is 15 residues long. The CDR3 loop is CASSQAWDRVTEAFF. The CDR3, as DNA: TGTGCCAGCAGCCAAGCTTGGGACAGGGTAACTGAAGCTTTCTTT.

The chain has TRBV11-2 and TRBJ1-4; a possible D gene is TRBD1 (5 bases). CDR1 is SGHAT, CDR2 FQNNGV, per germline. The CDR3 consists of 13 residues. Deletions cut 5 bases from V and 7 bases from J, with 11 bases between. The chain's CDR3 is CASSQGVREKLFF. CDR3 coding DNA: TGTGCCAGCAGCCAAGGGGTTCGTGAAAAACTGTTTTTT. The full variable domain, completed using reference TRBV11-2 and TRBJ1-4, is EAGVAQSPRYKIIEKRQSVAFWCNPISGHATLYWYQQILGQGPKLLIQFQNNGVVDDSQLPKDRFSAERLKGVDSTLKIQPAKLEDSAVYLCASSQGVREKLFFGSGTQLSVL.

The V and J genes are TRBV5-4 and TRBJ2-2, with 8 nucleotides matching TRBD2. The V and J ends lost 2 bases and 6 bases, in that order; junction bases with no gene match: 6. The CDR3 length is 15 residues. CDR1 and CDR2 (germline): SGHNT, YYREEE (reference sequence). This CDR3 is CASSFRIAGSGELFF. The DNA for the CDR3 is TGTGCCAGCAGCTTCCGAATAGCGGGGTCCGGGGAGCTGTTTTTT.

The chain employs TRBV27 and TRBJ2-1; 13 bases are shared with TRBD2. Per the germline V gene, CDR1 is MNHEY and CDR2 is SMNVEV (reference sequence). The V gene end was trimmed by 5 bases and the J gene end by 13 bases; junction bases not matched to a gene: 5. The CDR3 is 13 amino acids. This chain's CDR3 is CASSPTSGGLQFF. CDR3 sequence (DNA): TGTGCCAGCAGTCCGACTAGCGGGGGGTTACAGTTCTTC.

The chain links TRBV28 to TRBJ2-5, with TRBD1 as a possible D gene (6 bases). The germline V gene encodes CDR1 MDHEN and CDR2 SYDVKM. V lost 3 bases to trimming and J lost 5 bases, with 10 bases between them. The CDR3 is 13 amino acids. The DNA of the CDR3 is TGTGCCAGCAGTTTGTACCAGGGGGAGACCCAGTACTTC. It encodes CASSLYQGETQYF.

The J gene is TRBJ2-2, the V gene TRBV5-1; 7 nucleotides agree with TRBD2. With V trimmed by 4 bases and J by 3 bases, 3 bases remained unmatched. The CDR3 totals 14 residues. CDR1 SGHRS and CDR2 YFSETQ come from the germline V gene. The CDR3, as DNA: TGCGCCAGCAGCAGGGCGGGGGACACCGGGGAGCTGTTTTTT. Translation: CASSRAGDTGELFF.

This clone was found a few times. This chain connects TRBV3-1 (or the pseudogene TRBV3-2) to TRBJ1-1; 9 bases match TRBD1. Germline trimming cut 1 base from V and 5 bases from J; bases unmatched to any gene: 5. The CDR3 is 15 residues long. Per germline, CDR1 LGHDT and CDR2 YNNKEL (reference sequence). The CDR3 DNA reads TGTGCCAGCAGCCAAGCGGCGACAGGGGGAACTGAAGCTTTCTTT. It encodes CASSQAATGGTEAFF.

The chain has TRBV6-6 and TRBJ2-7, with 10 bases fitting TRBD1. V gave up 4 bases and J gave up 3 bases; unmatched junction bases: 6. This CDR3 contains 15 residues. Germline lookup yields CDR1 MNHNY and CDR2 SVGAGI (reference sequence). CDR3 nucleotide sequence: TGTGCCAGCAGTTTCCGCGGGACAGGGGACTACGAGCAGTACTTC. As protein: CASSFRGTGDYEQYF.

The rearrangement joins TRBV5-8 to TRBJ2-4; a weak D match, TRBD1 (6 bases). This CDR3 has 17 amino acids. CDR1 is SGHTS, CDR2 YDEGEE, per germline. The V end lost 7 bases, the J end lost 0 bases, and 20 bases lay between the germline ends. The CDR3 bases are TGTGCCAGCGAAAGGTGGGGGCGCTTACTAGCCAAAAACATTCAGTACTTC. It translates to CASERWGRLLAKNIQYF.

The chain links TRBV6-5 to TRBJ2-4, with D unresolved. The CDR3 runs 15 residues. Germline assignment: CDR1 MNHEY and CDR2 SVGAGI. Trimming cost V 0 bases and J 0 bases, with 6 bases left between them. CDR3: CASSYSSLAKNIQYF. The CDR3, as DNA: TGTGCCAGCAGTTACTCGAGCCTAGCCAAAAACATTCAGTACTTC.

This clone showed up just once. The chain employs TRBV24-1 and TRBJ2-5, with TRBD1 identical over 9 bases. This CDR3 is built from 12 residues. Looked up from germline, CDR1 is KGHDR and CDR2 is SFDVKD. The V gene end was trimmed by 9 bases and the J gene end by 2 bases; junction bases not matched to a gene: 0. The CDR3 DNA is TGTGCCACCGGACAGGGGCAAGAGACCCAGTACTTC. This sequence encodes CATGQGQETQYF.

The chain recombines TRBV7-8 with TRBJ1-3; 8 bases match TRBD1. This CDR3 contains 17 residues. Trimming removed 1 base from V and 0 bases from J; junction bases left unmatched: 5. The germline V gene has CDR1 SGHVS and CDR2 FQNEAQ. In DNA form, the CDR3 reads TGTGCCAGCAGCTTAGTGACAGGGGAGGGCTCTGGAAACACCATATATTTT. Translating it yields CASSLVTGEGSGNTIYF.

The chain has TRBV2 and TRBJ1-1; 12 bases are a match to TRBD1. The V gene's germline CDR1 is SNHLY and CDR2 FYNNEI. This CDR3 spans 16 amino acids. V gave up 6 bases and J gave up 6 bases; unmatched junction bases: 11. The CDR3 is CASRVPGQGAAAEAFF. CDR3 nucleotide sequence: TGTGCCAGCAGAGTCCCGGGACAGGGGGCGGCGGCTGAAGCTTTCTTT.

This chain connects TRBV6-5 to TRBJ2-5; possibly TRBD2 for D (6 bases). The V gene's germline CDR1 is MNHEY and CDR2 SVGAGI. The length of the CDR3 is 14 residues. Trimming removed 0 bases from V and 4 bases from J, with 9 bases in between. The CDR3 spells CASSYSGGGETQYF. Written as DNA, the CDR3 is TGTGCCAGCAGTTACTCCGGGGGAGGAGAGACCCAGTACTTC.

In its sample, this clone was seen once. The V call is TRBV5-6, the J call TRBJ2-3, with TRBD1 matching 7 bases. The CDR3 covers 15 residues. The germline V gene encodes CDR1 SGHDT and CDR2 YYEEEE. The junction had 10 bases not matched to a gene; V was cut back by 4 bases and J by 5 bases. DNA of the CDR3: TGTGCCAGCAGCGATCCGACAGGGATTGAAGATACGCAGTATTTT. Translation gives CASSDPTGIEDTQYF.

The genes are TRBV15 and TRBJ2-7, with 7 bases fitting TRBD2. Germline V gene data show CDR1 as LNHNV and CDR2 as YYDKDF (reference sequence). The CDR3 sequence is 14 residues long. J was trimmed by 1 base and V by 3 bases; bases with no gene match: 3. The CDR3 region has the DNA TGTGCCACCAGCAGCTTCGGGGGGTCCTACGAGCAGTACTTC. Translation: CATSSFGGSYEQYF.

V and J are TRBV27 and TRBJ1-3, with D perhaps TRBD1 (5 bases). The CDR3 extends over 14 amino acids. Trimming took 2 bases from V and 4 from J, leaving 9 bases between them. The germline V gene has CDR1 MNHEY and CDR2 SMNVEV (reference sequence). The CDR3 DNA sequence: TGTGCCAGCAGTTTAGGAGGGGCGGGAAACACCATATATTTT. It yields the protein CASSLGGAGNTIYF.

The J gene is TRBJ1-5, the V gene TRBV10-2, with 9 bases identical to TRBD1. Trimming cost V 7 bases and J 6 bases; bases outside gene matches: 4. Germline lookup yields CDR1 WSHSY and CDR2 SAAADI. CDR3 length equals 13 residues. The chain's CDR3 is CASTQDRGQPQHF. CDR3 DNA: TGCGCCAGCACCCAGGACAGGGGTCAGCCCCAGCATTTT.

V usage is TRBV5-1 and J usage is TRBJ1-1; D call uncertain. This CDR3 comprises 15 residues. Trimming cost V 1 base and J 4 bases, with 14 bases left between them. Germline assignment: CDR1 SGHRS and CDR2 YFSETQ. The CDR3 nucleotides are TGCGCCAGCAGCTTGTTCGCCCCTCCGAGCACTGAAGCTTTCTTT. Its protein is CASSLFAPPSTEAFF.